The next 30 T cell receptor beta chains were all read from a single sample in a study of blood T cell repertoires in COVID-19. The data were produced by immunoSEQ multiplex PCR, yet TCRdb's version contains in-frame clones alone and is incomplete. The repertoire includes about 39,000 clones, roughly 86% of them detected once, and 59% sits in the top ten. The specimen sequenced was peripheral blood. Receptors were obtained from a man between 65 and 79 years old with acute or convalescent COVID-19.

The chain joins TRBV27 to TRBJ2-3, with D perhaps TRBD2 (6 bases). CDR1 is MNHEY, CDR2 SMNVEV, per germline (reference sequence). The CDR3 has 14 residues. Trimming pared 9 bases from V and 0 bases from J, leaving 13 bases between. Written as DNA, the CDR3 is TGTGCCAGTAGGGACTTTCTTAGCACAGATACGCAGTATTTT. It is translated as CASRDFLSTDTQYF.

J is TRBJ1-3 and V is TRBV25-1, with D possibly being TRBD1 (6 bases). Germline V gene data show CDR1 as MGHDK and CDR2 as SYGVNS. The CDR3 is 13 residues long. With 4 bases removed from V and 7 bases from J, the gap between germline ends came to 11 bases. The CDR3 sequence is CASSAITGNTIYF. The CDR3 DNA reads as TGTGCCAGCAGTGCAATTACAGGGAACACCATATATTTT.

V gene TRBV28 combines with J gene TRBJ2-1; TRBD2 matches 7 bases. Germline V gene lookup returns CDR1 MDHEN and CDR2 SYDVKM. With 6 bases clipped from V and 1 base from J, the junction kept 12 bases outside the gene matches. This CDR3 comprises 17 residues. The CDR3 DNA reads as TGTGCCAGCAGGCCCCCTCCAGGGCGGGAGTCCTACAATGAGCAGTTCTTC. This sequence encodes CASRPPPGRESYNEQFF.

V and J are TRBV5-1 and TRBJ1-1; 8 bases map to TRBD1. This CDR3 has 14 amino acids. Germline assignment: CDR1 SGHRS and CDR2 YFSETQ. With 4 bases clipped from V and 7 bases from J, the junction kept 9 bases outside the gene matches. This CDR3 is CASSRRQGSVEAFF. In DNA, the CDR3 is TGCGCCAGCAGCCGACGACAGGGGTCTGTTGAAGCTTTCTTT.

This clone was seen once. The rearrangement joins TRBV7-9 to TRBJ1-1; 9 bases fit TRBD1. Germline CDR1 and CDR2: SEHNR and FQNEAQ (reference sequence). The CDR3 contains 12 residues. V trimming: 3 bases; J trimming: 11 bases; junction bases outside the gene matches: 4. CDR3 amino acids: CASSLGQGRAFF. The CDR3 DNA sequence: TGTGCCAGCAGCTTGGGACAGGGTAGGGCTTTCTTT.

The chain carries TRBV2 and TRBJ1-2; tentatively, D is TRBD1 (6 bases). V lost 1 base and J 4 bases, leaving 16 bases between the germline ends. The CDR3 totals 16 residues. Germline loops: CDR1 SNHLY, CDR2 FYNNEI. CDR3 region: CASSEDREGLSYGYTF. CDR3 coding DNA: TGTGCCAGCAGTGAAGACAGGGAGGGCTTGAGCTATGGCTACACCTTC. The whole variable domain, remainder taken from reference TRBV2 and TRBJ1-2, is EPEVTQTPSHQVTQMGQEVILRCVPISNHLYFYWYRQILGQKVEFLVSFYNNEISEKSEIFDDQFSVERPDGSNFTLKIRSTKLEDSAMYFCASSEDREGLSYGYTFGSGTRLTVV.

The CDR3 reads CASSLGTAGYTF. The CDR3 DNA reads TGTGCCAGCAGCCTCGGGACAGCCGGCTACACCTTC. The rearrangement joins TRBV7-2 to TRBJ1-2, with 7 bases lining up with TRBD1. V shed 5 bases and J 8 bases; nucleotides not matched to a gene: 5. CDR1 SGHTA and CDR2 FQGNSA come from the germline V gene. This CDR3 has 12 residues.

This chain links TRBV5-1 with TRBJ1-2; TRBD1 matches at 8 bases. The germline CDR1 and CDR2 sequences are SGHRS and YFSETQ. The CDR3 is 15 residues long. Trimming at V came to 5 bases and at J to 4 bases, leaving 10 bases not matched to a gene. As DNA, the CDR3 is TGCGCCAGCAGTGAGACAGGGGCGACTCTCTATGGCTACACCTTC. Amino acids: CASSETGATLYGYTF.

The J gene is TRBJ1-1, the V gene TRBV12-5, with D possibly being TRBD1 (5 bases). V lost 3 bases to trimming and J lost 5 bases, with 19 bases between them. Germline lookup yields CDR1 LGHNT and CDR2 FRNRAP. The CDR3 runs 16 residues. This CDR3 reads CASGLVAGRIWTEAFF. The CDR3, as DNA: TGTGCTAGTGGTTTAGTTGCGGGGCGCATTTGGACTGAAGCTTTCTTT.

The rearrangement links TRBV11-3 to TRBJ2-3; 9 bases line up with TRBD1. This CDR3 has 15 amino acids. V shed 1 base and J 3 bases; nucleotides not matched to a gene: 2. Germline-derived CDR1 and CDR2 are SGHNT and YENEEA. The CDR3 sequence is CASSLGGTGTDTQYF. CDR3 in DNA: TGTGCCAGCAGCTTAGGCGGGACAGGGACAGATACGCAGTATTTT.

The V and J genes are TRBV9 and TRBJ2-7, with D maybe TRBD1 (6 bases). The CDR3 runs 13 residues. Germline V gives CDR1 SGDLS, CDR2 YYNGEE. V was pared by 1 base and J by 5 bases, with 10 bases between. The CDR3 loop reads CASSVTGLDEQYF. For the CDR3, the DNA is TGTGCCAGCAGCGTAACAGGGCTCGACGAGCAGTACTTC.

V usage is TRBV9 and J usage is TRBJ2-1, with D unclear. The germline V gene has CDR1 SGDLS and CDR2 YYNGEE. V shed 3 bases and J shed 3 bases, with 7 bases lying between them. The CDR3 runs to 13 residues. Here the CDR3 reads CASSGRSYNEQFF. The CDR3 DNA reads as TGTGCCAGCAGCGGGAGAAGCTACAATGAGCAGTTCTTC.

This clone was recorded once. The chain recombines TRBV20-1 with TRBJ1-2; tentatively, D is TRBD1 (5 bases). CDR1 is DFQATT, CDR2 SNEGSKA, per germline (reference sequence). This CDR3 comprises 11 residues. The germline V and J ends were trimmed by 3 bases and 6 bases, with 8 bases remaining between them. CDR3 nucleotides: TGCAGTGCTAGGCAAGGGGATGGCTACACCTTC. Translation: CSARQGDGYTF.

The rearrangement links TRBV10-3 to TRBJ2-1; D ambiguous. Trimming pared 4 bases from V and 0 bases from J, leaving 13 bases between. The germline gives CDR1 ENHRY, CDR2 SYGVKD. This CDR3 region has 16 residues. The CDR3 spells CAISANDGASYNEQFF. As DNA, the CDR3 is TGTGCCATCAGTGCGAACGACGGAGCCTCCTACAATGAGCAGTTCTTC.

This chain connects TRBV5-1 to TRBJ2-2, with 10 bases that match TRBD1. The V segment lost 0 bases and the J segment 7 bases; nucleotides outside the gene matches: 6. CDR3 length equals 16 residues. CDR1 SGHRS and CDR2 YFSETQ come from the germline V gene. In DNA form, the CDR3 reads TGCGCCAGCAGCTTGGCCGGGACAGGGGCAGGCGGGGAGCTGTTTTTT. Its protein is CASSLAGTGAGGELFF.

The rearrangement links TRBV4-3 to TRBJ1-2; D is possibly TRBD1 (5 bases). Germline V CDR1 and CDR2: LGHNA, YSLEER. The V gene lost 0 bases and the J gene lost 2 bases, with 16 bases spanning the gap. CDR3 size: 17 residues. CDR3 in amino acids: CASSQEPGGRLNYGYTF. The CDR3 nucleotides are TGCGCCAGCAGCCAAGAGCCCGGGGGACGGTTGAACTATGGCTACACCTTC.

The chain combines TRBV9 with TRBJ2-3; 7 nucleotides agree with TRBD2. The CDR3 loop spans 16 amino acids. The V segment lost 3 bases and the J segment 5 bases; nucleotides outside the gene matches: 12. Germline V CDR1 and CDR2: SGDLS, YYNGEE. CDR3 loop: CASSDGGRATVDTQYF. The CDR3 bases are TGTGCCAGCAGCGACGGAGGGAGGGCCACCGTAGATACGCAGTATTTT.

This chain connects TRBV19 to TRBJ1-1; 7 nucleotides align to TRBD1. The trim removed 4 bases at V and 8 bases at J, leaving 7 bases unmatched. The CDR3 runs 13 residues. Germline assignment: CDR1 LNHDA and CDR2 SQIVND (reference sequence). CDR3 residues: CASSTPGQLEAFF. The CDR3 DNA sequence: TGTGCCAGTAGTACTCCGGGACAGCTCGAAGCTTTCTTT.

J is TRBJ1-2 and V is TRBV6-2 or TRBV6-3; no definite D call. V was pared by 2 bases and J by 4 bases, with 8 bases between. The CDR3 is 13 amino acids. The germline gives CDR1 MNHEY, CDR2 SVGEGT. For the CDR3, the DNA is TGTGCCAGCAGTTACAGGGAGTTCTATGGCTACACCTTC. As protein: CASSYREFYGYTF.

This sequence joins TRBV5-1 and TRBJ2-2; perhaps TRBD2 as D (5 bases). The germline V gene encodes CDR1 SGHRS and CDR2 YFSETQ. The CDR3 totals 17 residues. V dropped 1 base and J dropped 0 bases, with 13 bases sitting between them. CDR3 amino acids: CASSLWEMSSNTGELFF. DNA for the CDR3: TGCGCCAGCAGCTTGTGGGAGATGAGTTCGAACACCGGGGAGCTGTTTTTT. Full variable domain (missing parts from reference TRBV5-1 and TRBJ2-2): KAGVTQTPRYLIKTRGQQVTLSCSPISGHRSVSWYQQTPGQGLQFLFEYFSETQRNKGNFPGRFSGRQFSNSRSEMNVSTLELGDSALYLCASSLWEMSSNTGELFFGEGSRLTVL.

The rearrangement uses TRBV5-4 and TRBJ2-3, with a tentative D call TRBD2 (5 bases). V was shortened by 0 bases and J by 2 bases, with 16 bases between the two germline ends. The CDR3 consists of 17 residues. CDR1 SGHNT and CDR2 YYREEE come from the germline V gene (reference sequence). The CDR3 DNA sequence: TGTGCCAGCAGCTTGGGTTCCCAAAAGCGGAACACAGATACGCAGTATTTT. Translating gives CASSLGSQKRNTDTQYF.

The chain couples TRBV6-5 to TRBJ1-2, with D tentatively TRBD1 (6 bases). The V and J ends lost 6 bases and 3 bases respectively, with 11 bases between them. The CDR3 totals 13 residues. Germline values: CDR1 MNHEY, CDR2 SVGAGI. CDR3 residues: CASRATGDYGYTF. The CDR3 nucleotides are TGTGCCAGCAGAGCGACAGGTGACTATGGCTACACCTTC.

J is TRBJ1-1 and V is TRBV2; D perhaps matches TRBD1 (6 bases). CDR1 is SNHLY and CDR2 is FYNNEI in the germline V gene. This CDR3 has 11 amino acids. Trimming shortened V by 6 bases and J by 11 bases, and 13 bases separated the two germline ends. CDR3 region: CASREPGAAFF. The DNA of the CDR3 is TGTGCCAGCAGAGAACCAGGGGCGGCTTTCTTT.

Here the CDR3 reads CASSRGGASTDTQYF. The CDR3 nucleotides read TGTGCCAGCAGCCGTGGGGGGGCTAGCACAGATACGCAGTATTTT. This sequence joins TRBV7-6 and TRBJ2-3, with D perhaps TRBD2 (7 bases). Trimming took off 5 bases at V and 0 bases at J, with 12 bases between the two ends. CDR3 length: 15 amino acids. The germline CDR1 and CDR2 sequences are SGHVS and FNYEAQ.

This clone was picked up a small number of times. The J gene is TRBJ1-5, the V gene TRBV6-6; 8 bases match TRBD1. Trimming at V came to 5 bases and at J to 7 bases, leaving 19 bases not matched to a gene. Germline lookup yields CDR1 MNHNY and CDR2 SVGAGI (reference sequence). This CDR3 region has 18 residues. The DNA of the CDR3 is TGTGCCAGCAGTCCCCTATTCGGGACAGGCCCGTTCTTGCAGCCCCAGCATTTT. This codes for CASSPLFGTGPFLQPQHF.

This CDR3 is CAWGVKGVSYEQYF. CDR3 coding DNA: TGTGCCTGGGGGGTTAAAGGGGTTTCCTACGAGCAGTACTTC. The chain joins TRBV30 to TRBJ2-7, with a tentative D call TRBD1 (5 bases). Trimming cost V 5 bases and J 1 base, with 15 bases left between them. The CDR3 loop spans 14 amino acids. Germline-derived CDR1 and CDR2 are GTSNPN and SVGIG (reference sequence).

The J gene is TRBJ1-5, the V gene TRBV19, with 8 nucleotides matching TRBD1. Germline V lookup: CDR1 LNHDA, CDR2 SQIVND (reference sequence). The CDR3 sequence is 14 residues long. Trimming cost V 5 bases and J 8 bases; bases outside gene matches: 8. The CDR3 region has the DNA TGTGCCAGTAGTGTAGGAGACAGGGGCGAGCCCCAGCATTTT. This codes for CASSVGDRGEPQHF.

This clone was seen once. The chain combines TRBV11-2 with TRBJ1-6, with D possibly matching TRBD1 (6 bases). V gave up 5 bases and J gave up 6 bases, with 14 bases separating them. Germline assignment: CDR1 SGHAT and CDR2 FQNNGV. The CDR3 is made up of 15 amino acids. Here the CDR3 DNA reads TGTGCCAGCAGCCCGGGAAGAGGGGGTAATTCACCCCTCCACTTT. Encoded protein: CASSPGRGGNSPLHF.

In this sample, this clone turned up once. This chain links TRBV7-2 with TRBJ2-5; 7 bases map to TRBD2. CDR3 length: 14 residues. Germline CDR1 and CDR2: SGHTA and FQGNSA. V was clipped by 5 bases and J by 3 bases; unmatched bases: 6. CDR3 DNA: TGTGCCAGCAGCATACTGGGGGGGAAAGAGACCCAGTACTTC. Translating it yields CASSILGGKETQYF.

The chain is built from TRBV9 and TRBJ1-1; TRBD1 is a possible D gene (5 bases). In germline, CDR1 is SGDLS, CDR2 YYNGEE. The CDR3 is 16 amino acids. V lost 4 bases to trimming and J lost 5 bases, with 21 bases between them. CDR3 protein: CASSLPNDSLQTEAFF. The CDR3 DNA reads as TGTGCCAGCAGCTTACCGAACGACAGCTTGCAGACTGAAGCTTTCTTT.